This T cell receptor beta chain was recorded in a study of T cell repertoires in cytomegalovirus infection. On the study more broadly: In public TCR beta signatures, there were indications of both CMV infection and matching HLA type. General study findings and limits: Across the ex vivo response, the dominant clonotypes were HLA-C-restricted CMV-specific TCR beta clonotypes.

There are a few counts of this clonotype. Its matching antigen is unknown. TCRdb reanalysed the reads using MiXCR and keeps one entry per CDR3 protein. The table shows 120,000 to 150,000 distinct CDR3 sequences, with 5% to 6.5% occurring only once. The sequence was collected from a human donor in good health (CMV status not recorded). Some clones in this sample may be carry-over from other donors' samples. The sample was PBMCs.

CDR3 DNA sequence: TGTGCCAGCAGTTTACCGCCCTGGACAGCCAGAGAGTATGGCTACACCTTC. It is translated as CASSLPPWTAREYGYTF. This chain uses TRBV28 with TRBJ1-2; D is possibly TRBD1 (6 bases). V lost 2 bases and J lost 5, with 21 bases in between. The CDR3 contains 17 residues. CDR1 and CDR2 (germline): MDHEN, SYDVKM.